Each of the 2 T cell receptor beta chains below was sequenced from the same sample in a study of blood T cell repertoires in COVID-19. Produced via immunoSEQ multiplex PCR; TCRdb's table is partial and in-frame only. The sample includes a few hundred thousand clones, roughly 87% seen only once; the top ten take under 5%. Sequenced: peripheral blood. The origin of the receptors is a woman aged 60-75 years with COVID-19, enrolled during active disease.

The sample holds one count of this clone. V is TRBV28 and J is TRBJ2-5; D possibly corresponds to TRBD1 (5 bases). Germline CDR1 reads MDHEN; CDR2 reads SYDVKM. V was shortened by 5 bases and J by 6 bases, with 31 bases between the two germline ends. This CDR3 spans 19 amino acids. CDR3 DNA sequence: TGTGCCAGCAGTGGCTCCCCCCTGAGGCAGGTTGGGGCCGGAAAGACCCAGTACTTC. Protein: CASSGSPLRQVGAGKTQYF.

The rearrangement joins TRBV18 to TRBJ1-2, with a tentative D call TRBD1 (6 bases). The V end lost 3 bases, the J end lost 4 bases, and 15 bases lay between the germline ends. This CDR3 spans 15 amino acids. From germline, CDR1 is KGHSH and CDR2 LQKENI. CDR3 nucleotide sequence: TGTGCCAGCTCACCGCAAGGACAGACTCCCTATGGCTACACCTTC. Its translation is CASSPQGQTPYGYTF.